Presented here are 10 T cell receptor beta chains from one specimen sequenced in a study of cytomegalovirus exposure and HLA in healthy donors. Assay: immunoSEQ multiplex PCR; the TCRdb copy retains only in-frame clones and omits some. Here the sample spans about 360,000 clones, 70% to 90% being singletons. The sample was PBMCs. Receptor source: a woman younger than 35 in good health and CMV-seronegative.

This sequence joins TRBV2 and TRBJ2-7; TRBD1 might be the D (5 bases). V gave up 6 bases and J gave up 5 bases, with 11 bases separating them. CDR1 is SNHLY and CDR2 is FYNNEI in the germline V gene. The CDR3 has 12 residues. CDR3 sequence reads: CASRQGFNEQYF. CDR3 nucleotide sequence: TGTGCCAGCAGGCAGGGTTTCAACGAGCAGTACTTC.

The CDR3 sequence: CASSIVGGGYEQYF. CDR3 nucleotides: TGTGCCAGTAGTATAGTTGGGGGCGGTTACGAGCAGTACTTC. This rearrangement joins TRBV19 to TRBJ2-7; D might be TRBD1 (6 bases). The CDR3 spans 14 residues. The germline gives CDR1 LNHDA, CDR2 SQIVND (reference sequence). V was trimmed by 1 base and J by 4 bases, leaving 11 bases between them.

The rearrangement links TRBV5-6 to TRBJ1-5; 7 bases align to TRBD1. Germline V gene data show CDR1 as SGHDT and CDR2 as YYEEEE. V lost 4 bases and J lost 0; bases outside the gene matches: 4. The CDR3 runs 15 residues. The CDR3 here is CASSRQGLSNQPQHF. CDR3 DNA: TGTGCCAGCAGCAGACAGGGACTTAGCAATCAGCCCCAGCATTTT.

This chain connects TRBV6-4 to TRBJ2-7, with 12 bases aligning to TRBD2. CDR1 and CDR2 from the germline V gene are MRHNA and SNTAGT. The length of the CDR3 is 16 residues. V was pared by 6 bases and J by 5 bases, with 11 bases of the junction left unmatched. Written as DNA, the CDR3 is TGTGCCAGCAGAATGTTTCTAGCGGGAGGGCAGCACGAGCAGTACTTC. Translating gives CASRMFLAGGQHEQYF.

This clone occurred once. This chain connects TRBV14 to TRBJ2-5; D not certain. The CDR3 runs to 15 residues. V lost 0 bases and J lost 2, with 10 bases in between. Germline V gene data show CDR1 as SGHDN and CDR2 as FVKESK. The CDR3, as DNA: TGTGCCAGCAGCCAAGATGACATTCCTCAAGAGACCCAGTACTTC. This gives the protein CASSQDDIPQETQYF.

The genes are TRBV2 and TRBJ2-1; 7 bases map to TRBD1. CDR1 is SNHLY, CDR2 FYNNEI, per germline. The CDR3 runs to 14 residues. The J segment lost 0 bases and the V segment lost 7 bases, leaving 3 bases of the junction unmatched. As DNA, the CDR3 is TGTGCCAGCAAATGGACAGGCTCCTACAATGAGCAGTTCTTC. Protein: CASKWTGSYNEQFF.

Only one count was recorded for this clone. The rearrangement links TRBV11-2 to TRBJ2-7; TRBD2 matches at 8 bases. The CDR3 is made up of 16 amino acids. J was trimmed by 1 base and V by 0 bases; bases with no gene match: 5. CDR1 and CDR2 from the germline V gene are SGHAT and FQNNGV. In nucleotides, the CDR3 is TGTGCCAGCAGCTTAGAGGCCGGGGGGGGGTCCTACGAGCAGTACTTC. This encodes CASSLEAGGGSYEQYF. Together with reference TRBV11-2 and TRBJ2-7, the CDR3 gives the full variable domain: EAGVAQSPRYKIIEKRQSVAFWCNPISGHATLYWYQQILGQGPKLLIQFQNNGVVDDSQLPKDRFSAERLKGVDSTLKIQPAKLEDSAVYLCASSLEAGGGSYEQYFGPGTRLTVT.

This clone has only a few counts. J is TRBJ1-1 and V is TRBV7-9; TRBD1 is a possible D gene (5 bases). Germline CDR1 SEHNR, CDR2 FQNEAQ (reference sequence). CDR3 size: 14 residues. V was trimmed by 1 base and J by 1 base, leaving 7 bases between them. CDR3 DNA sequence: TGTGCCAGCAGCTTAGGTCAGGGGAACACTGAAGCTTTCTTT. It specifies CASSLGQGNTEAFF.

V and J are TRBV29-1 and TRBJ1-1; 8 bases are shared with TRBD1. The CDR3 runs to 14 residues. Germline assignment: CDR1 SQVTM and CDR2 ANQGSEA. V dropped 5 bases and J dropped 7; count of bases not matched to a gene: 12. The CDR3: CSVSPRQGSFEAFF. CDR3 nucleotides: TGCAGCGTTTCCCCACGACAGGGGTCATTTGAAGCTTTCTTT.

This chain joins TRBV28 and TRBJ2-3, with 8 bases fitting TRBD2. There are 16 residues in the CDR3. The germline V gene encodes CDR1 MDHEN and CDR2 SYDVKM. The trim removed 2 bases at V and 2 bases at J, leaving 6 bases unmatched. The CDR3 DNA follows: TGTGCCAGCAGTTTAGCGGGGGGCTACTACACAGATACGCAGTATTTT. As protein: CASSLAGGYYTDTQYF.